Shown below are 9 T cell receptor beta chains from a single sample sequenced in a study of blood T cell repertoires in COVID-19. Clones were read by immunoSEQ multiplex PCR, and TCRdb kept only the in-frame ones, dropping some. The table lists more than 200,000 clones, around four fifths of them singletons. The sample consisted of peripheral blood. These receptors came from a woman in her thirties or forties with active or convalescent COVID-19.

The rearrangement joins TRBV6-4 to TRBJ2-7; 12 nucleotides agree with TRBD1. The CDR3 sequence is 15 residues long. Losses at the gene ends were 5 bases for V and 5 bases for J; bases not matched to a gene: 7. The V gene's germline CDR1 is MRHNA and CDR2 SNTAGT. As DNA, the CDR3 is TGTGCCAGCAGTCCCCGGGACAGGGGGCGCAACGAGCAGTACGTC. It encodes CASSPRDRGRNEQYV.

The V call is TRBV28, the J call TRBJ1-1; the D gene is possibly TRBD1 (5 bases). V was clipped by 5 bases and J by 4 bases, with 17 bases between them. This CDR3 comprises 15 residues. CDR1 is MDHEN, CDR2 SYDVKM, per germline. The CDR3 is CASSNHPGGGTEAFF. The CDR3 DNA reads as TGTGCCAGCAGTAATCATCCCGGGGGAGGCACTGAAGCTTTCTTT.

The rearrangement joins TRBV28 to TRBJ1-4, with TRBD1 matching over 8 bases. V was pared by 6 bases and J by 0 bases, with 18 bases of the junction left unmatched. This CDR3 comprises 20 residues. CDR1 and CDR2 from the germline V gene are MDHEN and SYDVKM. The CDR3 sequence is CASRGTTRTGKLATNEKLFF. CDR3 DNA sequence: TGTGCCAGCAGGGGGACCACGAGGACAGGGAAACTTGCAACTAATGAAAAACTGTTTTTT.

The chain employs TRBV30 and TRBJ1-1; D is possibly TRBD1 (6 bases). CDR1 GTSNPN and CDR2 SVGIG come from the germline V gene (reference sequence). V was pared by 2 bases and J by 4 bases, with 11 bases between. The CDR3 loop spans 13 amino acids. The CDR3 DNA reads as TGTGCCTGGAGTTTTAACAGGGTCACTGAAGCTTTCTTT. Its protein product is CAWSFNRVTEAFF.

J is TRBJ1-2 and V is TRBV5-8, with 9 positions matching TRBD1. The CDR3 covers 14 residues. Trimming at V came to 0 bases and at J to 8 bases, leaving 5 bases not matched to a gene. Germline values: CDR1 SGHTS, CDR2 YDEGEE. CDR3 nucleotide sequence: TGTGCCAGCAGCTTGGTGAACAGGGGGCTCGGCTACACCTTC. Its protein product is CASSLVNRGLGYTF.

The genes are TRBV7-9 and TRBJ1-1; TRBD1 agrees at 10 bases. The CDR3 contains 14 residues. V was pared by 3 bases and J by 7 bases, with 5 bases of the junction left unmatched. Germline loops: CDR1 SEHNR, CDR2 FQNEAQ (reference sequence). The CDR3 here is CASSFLRDRGEAFF. The DNA of the CDR3 is TGTGCCAGCAGCTTTCTCCGGGACAGGGGTGAAGCTTTCTTT. Variable domain in full (rest from reference TRBV7-9 and TRBJ1-1): DTGVSQNPRHKITKRGQNVTFRCDPISEHNRLYWYRQTLGQGPEFLTYFQNEAQLEKSRLLSDRFSAERPKGSFSTLEIQRTEQGDSAMYLCASSFLRDRGEAFFGQGTRLTVV.

The chain has TRBV7-6 and TRBJ2-1, with 9 bases fitting TRBD2. Germline CDR1 and CDR2: SGHVS and FNYEAQ. Germline trimming cut 4 bases from V and 6 bases from J; bases unmatched to any gene: 13. This CDR3 spans 17 amino acids. As DNA, the CDR3 is TGTGCCAGCAGCTCGAGACTAGCGGTCGACCGGCCCAATGAGCAGTTCTTC. It is translated as CASSSRLAVDRPNEQFF.

The chain combines TRBV10-1 with TRBJ2-3; tentative D call: TRBD1 (5 bases). There are 15 residues in the CDR3. The V end lost 6 bases, the J end lost 0 bases, and 13 bases lay between the germline ends. CDR1 and CDR2 from the germline V gene are WNHNN and SYGVQD (reference sequence). The CDR3 DNA follows: TGCGCCAGCAGCGCCGACAGTTCTAGCACAGATACGCAGTATTTT. Translation: CASSADSSSTDTQYF.

This chain uses TRBV6-5 with TRBJ1-5; the D is unclear. Deletions cut 4 bases from V and 6 bases from J, with 16 bases between. Germline-derived CDR1 and CDR2 are MNHEY and SVGAGI. The CDR3 is 15 amino acids. CDR3 in amino acids: CASSLQRSGSQPQHF. CDR3 in DNA: TGTGCCAGCAGTTTACAACGATCGGGGTCTCAGCCCCAGCATTTT.